This TCR beta chain is drawn from a study of graft-versus-host responses after intestinal transplantation. Study in general: Following induction with anti-thymocyte globulin, all recipients were given tacrolimus and steroids for about 3 years. Study findings and constraints: Patients who carried graft-donor T cell macrochimerism also had high graft-versus-host to host-versus-graft clonal ratios in their allografts. GvH clones were identified in recipient marrow, with some first appearing in ileum or blood.

Only in-frame clones appear in the TCRdb table, and some are missing; sequencing was by immunoSEQ multiplex PCR. The table has under 130,000 clones, 90% to 95% seen once. The CDR3 sequence is 15 residues long. The germline V gene has CDR1 MNHEY and CDR2 SVGAGI. With 7 bases removed from V and 0 bases from J, the gap between germline ends came to 16 bases. A few counts support this clone. Its antigen is still unknown. The clonotype comes from a human donor who received an intestinal transplant. The specimen was unstimulated CD8+ T cells sorted from spleen or lymph node cells, collected before intestinal transplant. This rearrangement joins TRBV6-5 to TRBJ2-7; the D call may be TRBD1 or TRBD2 (5 bases each). CDR3: CASKFRDGASYEQYF. The CDR3 DNA is TGTGCCAGCAAATTCCGGGACGGAGCCTCCTACGAGCAGTACTTC.